This T cell receptor (beta chain) stems from a study of T-cell memory formation after mild COVID-19. Remarks on this clonotype: The antigen remains unidentified.

Using its own MiXCR run on the 5' RACE reads, TCRdb lists one record per CDR3 protein. Of about 500,000 distinct CDR3 sequences in the sample, around 21% are singletons; the top ten hold approximately 13%. Deletions cut 5 bases from V and 3 bases from J, with 20 bases between. The CDR3 has 16 amino acids. Germline values: CDR1 SGHDT, CDR2 YYEEEE. General study points: Confirmation of SARS-CoV-2 specificity was lacking for second-wave clones peaking day 37. While clones contracting from day 15 to 85 were balanced between CD4 and CD8, later expanders leaned CD4+.

Sequencing was performed on PBMCs or a T cell subset sorted from them (not recorded which). The rearrangement links TRBV5-6 to TRBJ1-1; maybe TRBD1 (5 bases). The source is an adult woman who had mild COVID-19 (a few samples of this study predate the infection). Cell type and time point are not known. The CDR3 sequence: CASRPWAEGLDTEAFF. The CDR3 DNA follows: TGTGCCAGCAGGCCGTGGGCGGAGGGGTTAGACACTGAAGCTTTCTTT.